The text below deals with one T cell receptor beta chain. Its antigen specificity is not known. The record has no base qualities; no much larger clone is one base away. The junction shows trimming of 4 bases on V and 4 bases on J, and the gene matches do not reach 8 bases of it. CDR1 is given as SQVTM and CDR2 as ANQGSEA, both from the germline V gene. Including the terminal cysteine and phenylalanine, the CDR3 comprises 15 residues. Just the 45-base CDR3 DNA is kept, in frame starting at base 1. Healthy HIV-negative adults with no recently reported acute infections or vaccinations were included as donors. Every donor was a Caucasian adult living in Nashville, Tennessee, USA. CD4+ T cells were enriched by magnetic negative selection, after which naive cells were positively selected on CD45RA and the negative fraction was taken as the memory subset. After blood collection by leukapheresis, PBMCs were isolated using Ficoll-Histopaque density gradient centrifugation and then cryopreserved in the vapor phase of liquid nitrogen. Analytical flow cytometry was used to check the purity and quantity of every magnetically sorted T cell population. From each sorted fraction, genomic DNA was isolated and quantified by UV absorbance on a Nanodrop 2000c.

These data come from a study of shared clonotypes between healthy human individuals (dated by TCRdb to between 2020 and 2021). Background for the entire study: The cohort included a few men and a couple of women between 18 and 49 years of age. Per donor, three plates each were used for CD4 naive and CD4 memory, two for CD8 naive, and one for CD8 memory. The study deeply sequenced blood TCR repertoires of about five healthy adults to estimate repertoire size and the extent of clonotype sharing between individuals. Different laboratories and diverse techniques were used to prepare libraries and sequence TCR repertoires, to increase sequencing depth and limit assay-specific biases. Leukapheresis yielded between about 0.85 and 9.5 billion PBMCs per donor. Study-wide conclusions, independent of this receptor: Pairwise subsampling indicated that sequencing depth was expected to affect the degree of clonotype sharing among donors. The genetic and exposure-history diversity represented was limited by the small number of donors. Compared with non-shared clonotypes, the clonotypes found in all four sorted-subset donors had higher generation probabilities. Estimated clonotype richness was generally larger for naive than for memory subsets. Approximately 5% of naive CD4, roughly 3.5% of naive CD8, around 2.3% of memory CD4, and about 0.4% of memory CD8 clonotypes were shared across several donors. Sampling was limited to blood, and TCR repertoires in tissue likely differ from TCR repertoires in blood. Even with the large sequencing depth, rarefaction of the sorted-subset datasets indicated that sequencing was incomplete.

Using the deep immunoSEQ assay, multiplex PCR amplified TCR CDR3 regions from genomic DNA. Extracted genomic DNA from each cell subset was spread evenly across all wells of several immunoSEQ 96-well plates, with each plate serving as a replicate. Each replicate PCR for sorted subsets received around 200 ng genomic DNA, equal to about 30,000 T cell genomes. The purified libraries were quantified using a Qubit 3.0 fluorometer, sized with a Bioanalyzer 2100, and then quantified again using the KAPA Library Quantification kit. Every immunoSEQ 96-well plate was sequenced on a separate single-read 150-cycle Illumina NextSeq 550 flow cell. In the original analysis: Because only junctional sequences without quality scores were contained in the immunoSEQ output, filtering matching that applied to full-length reads could not be performed. Sequences were annotated with PyIR, a Python wrapper for IgBLAST v1.9, and V/J genes and CDR3 were assigned using IMGT germline references. Any read was removed if the V/J assignment was weak (E-value above 1e-6), the CDR3 was missing, or the read contained stop codons, out-of-frame junctions, or ambiguous translated residues. V3J clonotypes were defined as sequences sharing the same inferred V gene, J gene, and CDR3 amino acid sequence. The percentage overlap between two repertoires was calculated by dividing the number of shared unique clonotypes by the size of the smaller repertoire. RTK rarefaction, the Chao1 estimator, and Recon v2.1 estimates of unobserved clonotypes were used to assess repertoire richness. Generation probabilities were computed with OLGA for all TCRbeta clonotypes obtained by the gDNA method from several donors. TCRdb stores this immuneACCESS table with in-frame sequences only. Part of the clones is absent; in the studies checked, under half of the shortfall reflects unresolved V genes, and no reason is known for the rest. From that table come the V and J calls and clone size; the DNA was used to work out D and trimming. Present in this sample are a few million clones, roughly 93% of which were seen just once. The ten largest clones capture about 0.37% of the sample.

The chain was built from TRBV29-1 and TRBJ2-3, and TRBD2 aligns with 10 junction nucleotides. The sample comprised naive CD4+ T cells from PBMCs. Sample cell subset or site, as interpreted from the label and publication: CD45RA+ positively selected. This clonotype was obtained from a man between 18 and 35 years old in good health. Some clones in this sample may be carry-over from other donors' samples. CDR3 sequence: CSVGRLAGASDTQYF. In nucleotide form, the sequence is TGCAGCGTTGGGCGCCTAGCGGGAGCCTCAGATACGCAGTATTTT.